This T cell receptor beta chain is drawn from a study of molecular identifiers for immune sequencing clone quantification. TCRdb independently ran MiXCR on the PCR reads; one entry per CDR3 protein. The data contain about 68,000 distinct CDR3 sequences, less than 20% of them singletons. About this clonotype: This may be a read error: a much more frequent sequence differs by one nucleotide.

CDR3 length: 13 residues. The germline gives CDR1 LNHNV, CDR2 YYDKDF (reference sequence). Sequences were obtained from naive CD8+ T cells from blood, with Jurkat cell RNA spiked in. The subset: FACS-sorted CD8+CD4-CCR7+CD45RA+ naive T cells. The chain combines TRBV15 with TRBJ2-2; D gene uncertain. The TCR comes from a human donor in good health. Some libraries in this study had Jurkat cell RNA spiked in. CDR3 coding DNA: TGTACCACCAGCAGAGCGCCGGTCGGGGAGCTGTTTTTT. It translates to CTTSRAPVGELFF.